Listed below are T cell receptor beta chains from one sample, sequenced in a study of T cell responses to AZD1222 COVID-19 vaccine. The repertoire was sequenced with immunoSEQ multiplex PCR; TCRdb's copy has only in-frame clones and lacks some. The repertoire includes more than 150,000 clones, 87% of them detected once, and 2.5% to 3% sits in the top ten. The material sequenced was peripheral blood, taken on day 0 of MenACWY control vaccination. All receptors derive from an adult in good health. The CDR3 runs from the conserved cysteine through the conserved F or W. Each record gives: clone size, J gene, V gene, CDR3 protein. Expanded clones get a size class; other rows say once, few or many, or leave the size out.

once TRBJ2-2 TRBV5-1 CASSSQGSNTGELFF
- TRBJ2-3 TRBV7-9 CASSLDGRAGTDTQYF
- TRBJ2-7 TRBV9 CASSAGTGSSYEQYF
once TRBJ1-1 TRBV15 CATGRGGAVNTEAFF
once TRBJ2-3 TRBV19 CASSIEHSSTDTQYF
- TRBJ1-1 TRBV5-1 CASSLAGGGEAFF
- TRBJ2-7 TRBV6-5 CASRAGSTYEQYF
- TRBJ1-5 TRBV2 CASSGWDSNQPQHF
- TRBJ1-1 TRBV9 CASSAQGGDTEAFF
- TRBJ2-2 TRBV7-3 CASSRGGDTGELFF
- TRBJ1-2 TRBV2 CASSEGGLDYGYTF
- TRBJ1-4 TRBV28 CASTSGAANYEKLFF
- TRBJ1-2 TRBV7-2 CASSSGGRGYGYTF
- TRBJ2-7 TRBV6-5 CATSIGYEQYF
few TRBJ2-7 TRBV9 CASSEGLAGGEQYF
- TRBJ2-1 TRBV5-1 CASSLPADYNEQFF
- TRBJ2-1 TRBV5-1 CASSFGTSLSWQFF
- TRBJ2-7 TRBV28 CASSFGVYEQYF
- TRBJ1-5 TRBV12-3/TRBV12-4 CASSLTGEQPQHF
- TRBJ1-1 TRBV7-3 CASSIQGDTEAFF
- TRBJ2-1 TRBV3-1/TRBV3-2 CASSQGYNEQFF
once TRBJ2-7 TRBV4-1 CASSQDKSGDFHYEQYF
- TRBJ2-1 TRBV6-2/TRBV6-3 CASSSGTEYNEQFF
- TRBJ2-4 TRBV25-1 CASSEPLRNIQYF
- TRBJ1-2 TRBV9 CASSPTGSGSYGYTF
- TRBJ1-2 TRBV29-1 CSVEDGGNNYGYTF
- TRBJ2-1 TRBV4-3 CASSLDLTGIYNNEQFF
- TRBJ2-7 TRBV7-3 CASSIGTSGAYEQYF
- TRBJ2-1 TRBV9 CASSGGHPAGNEQFF
- TRBJ1-2 TRBV10-3 CAIRRTDNYGYTF
- TRBJ1-1 TRBV28 CASSPTGGAGAFF
- TRBJ2-7 TRBV11-2 CASSLGPSSRYEQYF
- TRBJ1-2 TRBV27 CASSRGASYGYTF
- TRBJ2-3 TRBV30 CAWSLGASGDTQYF
- TRBJ1-2 TRBV7-9 CASSHGDPNYGYTF
- TRBJ1-1 TRBV29-1 CSCLNNRGTEAFF
- TRBJ2-2 TRBV5-1 CASQMVETNTGELFF
- TRBJ1-4 TRBV4-3 CASSLISGGEKLFF
- TRBJ1-4 TRBV27 CASTKTGTLTNEKLFF
- TRBJ2-5 TRBV15 CATSEGQIQETQYF
once TRBJ2-1 TRBV29-1 CSFSETLPYNEQFF
- TRBJ2-1 TRBV6-4 CASSVQGSNEQFF
- TRBJ1-5 TRBV19 CASSIYDTYQPQHF
- TRBJ1-1 TRBV6-5 CASSSLSQGVAFF
- TRBJ2-1 TRBV14 CASSQGRLGTSSLYNEQFF
- TRBJ1-2 TRBV2 CASSEGGTGVGYGYTF
- TRBJ2-1 TRBV6-6 CASSTGESGAFF
- TRBJ1-4 TRBV18 CASSPSGAGEKLFF
- TRBJ1-3 TRBV19 CASSLRASGNTIYF
- TRBJ2-1 TRBV9 CASSQSGVYNEQFF
- TRBJ1-2 TRBV2 CASSEGGGGRGYTF
- TRBJ2-5 TRBV9 CASSVGGVGLKETQYF
- TRBJ2-3 TRBV6-1 CASNDRGSDTQYF
- TRBJ2-2 TRBV9 CASSPEGAGELFF
- TRBJ2-5 TRBV3-1/TRBV3-2 CASSQAAGQETQYF
- TRBJ1-5 TRBV19 CASSSRDRGYNQPQHF
- TRBJ2-7 TRBV12-3/TRBV12-4 CASSPPGAHEQYF
once TRBJ2-7 TRBV7-9 CASSLAGVVPYEQYF